These 8 T cell receptor beta chains were all obtained from the same sample, sequenced in a study of cytomegalovirus exposure and HLA in healthy donors. Primers: 60 Vbeta forward and 13 Jbeta reverse. Measured with immunoSEQ multiplex PCR; TCRdb has only the in-frame clones, and not every one. The table has 120,000 to 150,000 clones, over 60% seen once; the top ten hold 3%. The sample was PBMCs. The source is a man in his forties in good health and CMV-seropositive.

V gene TRBV29-1 combines with J gene TRBJ2-7; 9 bases agree with TRBD1. Germline lookup yields CDR1 SQVTM and CDR2 ANQGSEA. V lost 6 bases, J lost 2 bases, and 8 bases stayed unmatched. The CDR3 totals 14 residues. The CDR3 bases are TGCAGCGTGCAAAGAGGGACAGGGCCCTACGAGCAGTACTTC. Amino acids: CSVQRGTGPYEQYF.

The rearrangement links TRBV7-3 to TRBJ1-1; D remains unclear. The length of the CDR3 is 13 residues. Germline CDR1 SGHTA, CDR2 FQGTGA. V dropped 8 bases and J dropped 1 base, with 11 bases sitting between them. CDR3 in DNA: TGTGCCAGCGCGGAGAAAAGGAACACTGAAGCTTTCTTT. This codes for CASAEKRNTEAFF.

The V gene is TRBV6-5, the J gene TRBJ2-7; the D gene is possibly TRBD1 (5 bases). V lost 0 bases, J lost 1 base, and 10 bases lay in between. The CDR3 is 15 residues long. Germline assignment: CDR1 MNHEY and CDR2 SVGAGI. The CDR3 reads CASSYSGADSYEQYF. The CDR3 DNA sequence: TGTGCCAGCAGTTACTCAGGGGCAGATTCCTACGAGCAGTACTTC.

This rearrangement joins TRBV2 to TRBJ2-2, with TRBD1 matching 9 bases. This CDR3 has 15 residues. The junction had 6 bases not matched to a gene; V was cut back by 8 bases and J by 2 bases. The germline V gene has CDR1 SNHLY and CDR2 FYNNEI. CDR3 protein: CASRRQGGNTGELFF. The CDR3 DNA reads as TGTGCCAGCCGGCGACAGGGGGGAAACACCGGGGAGCTGTTTTTT.

This chain connects TRBV28 to TRBJ1-2; TRBD1 is a possible D gene (5 bases). The V gene lost 10 bases and the J gene lost 4 bases, with 13 bases spanning the gap. CDR1 is MDHEN, CDR2 SYDVKM, per germline. This CDR3 has 12 amino acids. DNA of the CDR3: TGTGCCACCCAGGCGGGGCTCTATGGCTACACCTTC. Protein product: CATQAGLYGYTF.

This clone has a handful of counts. This chain links TRBV19 with TRBJ2-5; possible D gene TRBD1, 6 bases. The closer fit of TRBJ2-7 to the DNA end suggests the J call may be wrong. The CDR3 consists of 12 residues. CDR1 and CDR2 (germline): LNHDA, SQIVND (reference sequence). CDR3: CASRRGTYEQYF. CDR3 DNA sequence: TGTGCCAGTAGGAGGGGGACCTACGAGCAGTACTTC.

Many counts were recorded for this clone. J is TRBJ2-5 and V is TRBV6-1; possible D gene TRBD1, 6 bases. The CDR3 is made up of 15 amino acids. V shed 2 bases and J shed 2 bases, with 12 bases lying between them. The V gene's germline CDR1 is MNHNS and CDR2 SASEGT. Here the CDR3 reads CASSEQGQGQETQYF. CDR3 sequence (DNA): TGTGCCAGCAGTGAACAGGGGCAGGGGCAAGAGACCCAGTACTTC.

V and J are TRBV19 and TRBJ1-5; a possible D gene is TRBD1 (6 bases). V lost 7 bases, J lost 3 bases, and 10 bases lay in between. The CDR3 spans 13 residues. Germline loops: CDR1 LNHDA, CDR2 SQIVND (reference sequence). CDR3 nucleotide sequence: TGTGCCAGTACCAAGGGGGACAATCAGCCCCAGCATTTT. Protein product: CASTKGDNQPQHF.